This T cell receptor beta chain was recovered during a study of Ad26.COV2.S vaccination and SARS-CoV-2 variants. The repertoire was sequenced with immunoSEQ multiplex PCR; TCRdb's copy has only in-frame clones and lacks some. Here the sample spans about 680,000 clones, around 92% being singletons. As for treatment: around 19 received Ad26.COV2.S at low or high dose, single or two shots; 5 received placebo; per-sample allocation not given. Day 63 after the first injection of vaccine or placebo was the sampling time. The germline V gene encodes CDR1 ENHRY and CDR2 SYGVKD. The CDR3 has 14 amino acids. Trimming shortened V by 5 bases and J by 1 base, and 11 bases separated the two germline ends.

The specimen was peripheral blood, collected in a trial of Ad26.COV2.S vaccine versus placebo. V gene TRBV10-3 combines with J gene TRBJ1-1; D uncertain. The TCR originated in a person between 18 and 60 years old who received the Ad26.COV2.S COVID-19 vaccine or a placebo. CDR3 amino acids: CAISLRGGNTEAFF. CDR3 in DNA: TGTGCCATCAGTCTCAGAGGCGGGAACACTGAAGCTTTCTTT.